The clone carrying this T cell receptor beta chain was picked up many times. The antigen remains unidentified. TCR beta CDR3 regions were amplified from RNA. An initial round of RT-PCR targeting the TCR CDR3 relied on the HTBI primer set. TCRdb passed the multiplex PCR reads through MiXCR, listing each CDR3 protein once. This table has fewer than 750,000 distinct CDR3 sequences, roughly 14% appearing once. The record originates from a study of T cells in Graves' hyperthyroidism and ophthalmopathy. Study-wide results and caveats: Clonotypes that were expanded in thyroid above 0.001 mostly appeared in blood too. Median prediction lead before ophthalmopathy onset was 6.5 to 7 months with the model.

The CDR3 has 19 residues. V was pared by 7 bases and J by 2 bases, with 21 bases of the junction left unmatched. Germline CDR1 is MNHEY and CDR2 is SVGAGI. Each ophthalmopathy patient scored at least 3 on the Clinical Activity Score and at least 4 on NOSPECS grade, with duration under 3 months. Each diagnosis drew on symptoms, thyroxine, TRAb, thyroid ultrasound and orbital computed tomography findings. The sequencing input was blood. The receptor's source is a middle-aged woman with Graves' ophthalmopathy. The chain employs TRBV6-5 and TRBJ2-7; TRBD2 aligns across 9 bases. The CDR3 bases are TGTGCCAGCAAGCTCGGTACAGGGAAGTTTAGCGGGAGCACCTACGAGCAGTACTTC. It codes for CASKLGTGKFSGSTYEQYF.